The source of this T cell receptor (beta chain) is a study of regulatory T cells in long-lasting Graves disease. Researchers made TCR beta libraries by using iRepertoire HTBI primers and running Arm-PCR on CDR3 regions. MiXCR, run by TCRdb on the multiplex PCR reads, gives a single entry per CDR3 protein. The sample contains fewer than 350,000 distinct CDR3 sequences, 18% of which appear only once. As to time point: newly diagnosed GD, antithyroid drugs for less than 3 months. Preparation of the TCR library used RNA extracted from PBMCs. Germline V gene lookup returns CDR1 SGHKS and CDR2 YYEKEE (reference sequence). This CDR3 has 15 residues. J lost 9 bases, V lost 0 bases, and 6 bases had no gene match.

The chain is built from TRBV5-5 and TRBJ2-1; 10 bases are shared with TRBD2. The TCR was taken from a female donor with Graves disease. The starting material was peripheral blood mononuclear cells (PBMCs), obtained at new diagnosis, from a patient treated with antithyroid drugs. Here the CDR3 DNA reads TGTGCCAGCAGCTTGGGGCTAGCGGGAGTTACTGAGCAGTTCTTC. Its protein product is CASSLGLAGVTEQFF.